This TCR beta chain was sequenced during a study of shared clonotypes between healthy human individuals. In the study overall: In total, the donors were a couple of women and three men aged 18 to 49.

A note on this clone: The same CDR3 is also encoded by other DNA sequences in this sample.

TCRdb's copy holds only in-frame clones and misses some; the assay was immunoSEQ multiplex PCR. The sample has hundreds of thousands of clones, around 96% seen once. V lost 4 bases, J lost 1 base, and 11 bases lay in between. CDR1 and CDR2 from the germline V gene are SGHRS and YFSETQ. This CDR3 is 14 amino acids long. The chain joins TRBV5-1 to TRBJ1-1; D is unresolved. The clonotype was recovered from a woman under 40 in good health. Source material: naive CD4+ T cells sorted from blood. Regarding subset: CD45RA+ positively selected. CDR3 residues: CASSLGTENTEAFF. The CDR3 DNA follows: TGCGCCAGCAGCCTCGGCACGGAGAACACTGAAGCTTTCTTT.